This TCR beta chain was captured in a study of cytomegalovirus exposure and HLA in healthy donors. PCR used 60 Vbeta primers and 13 Jbeta primers. Repertoires were generated with immunoSEQ multiplex PCR, while TCRdb's copy carries only in-frame clones and drops some. The repertoire holds 150,000 to 200,000 clones, just over 75% seen once, with approximately 2.1% in the top ten. V was clipped by 4 bases and J by 7 bases; unmatched bases: 6. The CDR3 sequence is 14 residues long. CDR1 is SGHKS and CDR2 is YYEKEE in the germline V gene (reference sequence). Sequenced sample: PBMCs. V is TRBV5-5 and J is TRBJ1-4; 8 nucleotides agree with TRBD1. This TCR was recovered from a woman aged 25 to 45 in good health and CMV-seropositive. The CDR3 DNA is TGTGCCAGCAGCCAATCTGACAGGGGTGAAAAACTGTTTTTT. It yields the protein CASSQSDRGEKLFF.